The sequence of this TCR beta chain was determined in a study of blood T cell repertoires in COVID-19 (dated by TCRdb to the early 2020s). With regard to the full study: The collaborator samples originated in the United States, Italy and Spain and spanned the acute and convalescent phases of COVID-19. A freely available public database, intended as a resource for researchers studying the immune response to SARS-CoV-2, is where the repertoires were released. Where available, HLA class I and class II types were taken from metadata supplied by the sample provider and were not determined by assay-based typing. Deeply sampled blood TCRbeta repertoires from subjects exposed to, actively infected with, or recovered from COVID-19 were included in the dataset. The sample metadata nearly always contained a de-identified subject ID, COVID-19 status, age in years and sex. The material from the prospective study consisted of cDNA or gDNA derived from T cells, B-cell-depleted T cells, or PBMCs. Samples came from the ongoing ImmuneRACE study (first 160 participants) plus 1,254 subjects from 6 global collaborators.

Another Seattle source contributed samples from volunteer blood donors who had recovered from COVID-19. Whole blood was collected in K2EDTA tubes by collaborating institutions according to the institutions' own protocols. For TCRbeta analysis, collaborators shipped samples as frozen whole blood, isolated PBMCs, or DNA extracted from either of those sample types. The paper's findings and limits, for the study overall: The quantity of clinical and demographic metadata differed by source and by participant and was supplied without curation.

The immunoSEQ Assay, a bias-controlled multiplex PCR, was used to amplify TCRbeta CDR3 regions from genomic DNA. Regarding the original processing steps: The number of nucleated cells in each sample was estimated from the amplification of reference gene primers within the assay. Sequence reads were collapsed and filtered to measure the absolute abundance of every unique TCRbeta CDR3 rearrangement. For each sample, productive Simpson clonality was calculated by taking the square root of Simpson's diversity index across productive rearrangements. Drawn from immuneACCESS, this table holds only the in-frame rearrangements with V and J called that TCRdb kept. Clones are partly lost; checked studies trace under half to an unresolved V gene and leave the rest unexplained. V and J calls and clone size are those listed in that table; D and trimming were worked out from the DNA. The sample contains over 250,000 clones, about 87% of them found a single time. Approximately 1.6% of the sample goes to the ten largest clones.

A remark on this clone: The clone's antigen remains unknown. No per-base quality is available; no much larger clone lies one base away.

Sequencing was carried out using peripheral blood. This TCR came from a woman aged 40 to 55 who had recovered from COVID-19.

CDR3 reads: CASSQWGDSLVSDNEQFF. The nucleotide sequence is TGTGCCAGCAGTCAATGGGGGGACTCCCTTGTGAGCGACAATGAGCAGTTCTTC. The chain is made from TRBV27 and TRBJ2-1, and perhaps TRBD2 as D gene, on 6 matching bases. Cut back by 5 bases and 5 bases, the V and J ends lie 25 bases apart. The germline V gene (reference sequence) yields MNHEY for CDR1 and SMNVEV for CDR2. The cysteine opens and the phenylalanine closes a CDR3 of 18 amino acids. Only CDR3 DNA is held: 54 bases, read in frame from base 1.